The T cell receptor beta chain described here comes from a study of neurological immune-mediated disorders. Broader study findings: Whereas HTLV-1-associated myelopathy showed the most TCR clonal expansion, multiple sclerosis showed the least, with levels below those of healthy controls. TCR-beta repertoires seemed private in all groups, with no expanded CDR3 amino acid sequences shared.

This clonotype occurred many times. Its antigen remains unidentified. The starting material, 2 million PBMCs stored at -80 C, gave rise to the unsorted libraries. The CDR3 is 16 amino acids. Germline CDR1 is WSHSY and CDR2 is SAAADI. V gave up 4 bases and J gave up 4 bases; unmatched junction bases: 9. It was by 5'RACE with 10-nucleotide random UMIs that the cDNA was made. TCRdb analysed the 5' RACE reads with MiXCR anew, one entry per CDR3 protein. The table records tens of thousands of distinct CDR3 sequences, around 2.6% of them present only once. The chain uses TRBV10-2 and TRBJ2-1; 8 bases are shared with TRBD2. The receptor comes from a woman in her 30s with multiple sclerosis. Sequences were obtained from PBMCs. In nucleotides, the CDR3 is TGCGCCAGCAGTGGTTTTAGCGGGAATGGTTACAATGAGCAGTTCTTC. Its translation: CASSGFSGNGYNEQFF.